Given below is one TCR beta chain in context. As processed by the authors: Cell counts per sample came from amplifying reference gene primers. Method: immunoSEQ multiplex PCR; TCRdb's copy keeps in-frame clones and lacks some. The V and J calls and clone size were taken over from that table, and D and trimming were inferred from the DNA. In the table there are about 52,000 clones, roughly nine tenths of which are singletons. These data belong to a study of blood T cell repertoires in COVID-19. The CDR3 runs to 13 residues. CDR1 and CDR2 (germline): LNHDA, SQIVND (reference sequence). With V trimmed by 6 bases and J by 2 bases, 3 bases remained unmatched.

The V gene is TRBV19, the J gene TRBJ1-1, with 7 bases fitting TRBD1. Sequenced sample: peripheral blood. The TCR originated in a human donor with active COVID-19. The donor label of this sample is uncertain. CDR3 amino acids: CASRGQINTEAFF. In nucleotides, the CDR3 is TGTGCCAGTAGGGGACAGATTAACACTGAAGCTTTCTTT.